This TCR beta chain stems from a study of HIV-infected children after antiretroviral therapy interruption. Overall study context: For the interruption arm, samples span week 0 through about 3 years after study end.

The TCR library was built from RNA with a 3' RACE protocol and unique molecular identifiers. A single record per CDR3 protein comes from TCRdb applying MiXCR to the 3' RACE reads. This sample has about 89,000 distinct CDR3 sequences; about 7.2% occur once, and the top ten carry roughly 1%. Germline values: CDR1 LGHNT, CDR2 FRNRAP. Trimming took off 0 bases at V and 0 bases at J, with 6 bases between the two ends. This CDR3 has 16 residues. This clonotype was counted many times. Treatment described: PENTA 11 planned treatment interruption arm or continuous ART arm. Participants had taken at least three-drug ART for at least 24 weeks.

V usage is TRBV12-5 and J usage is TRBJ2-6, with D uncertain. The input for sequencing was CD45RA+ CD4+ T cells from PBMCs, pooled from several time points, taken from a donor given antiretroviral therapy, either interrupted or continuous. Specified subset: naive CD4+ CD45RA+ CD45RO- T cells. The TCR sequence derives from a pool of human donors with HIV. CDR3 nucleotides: TGTGCTAGTGGTTTGGTAGTAGGCTCTGGGGCCAACGTCCTGACTTTC. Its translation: CASGLVVGSGANVLTF.